The clone carrying this T cell receptor beta chain was observed a handful of times. This record belongs to a study of T-cell reconstitution after alpha-beta-depleted transplantation in children. Unique molecular identifiers were incorporated when the TCRbeta library was constructed. TCRdb fed the PCR reads into MiXCR, producing one record per CDR3 protein. The sample holds about 400,000 distinct CDR3 sequences, 10% to 15% seen once. This CDR3 is built from 12 residues. CDR1 is SGHTA, CDR2 FQGNSA, per germline. Trimming left V 4 bases short and J 11 bases short, with 12 bases between. The source was PBMCs, collected from the stem cell graft. The sequence was obtained from a human donor who donated a stem cell graft to a child with Fanconi anemia. The chain employs TRBV7-2 and TRBJ2-1; no clear D. The CDR3 loop is CASSSSGSQQFF. CDR3 DNA sequence: TGTGCCAGCAGCTCGTCGGGCAGCCAGCAGTTCTTC.